What follows are 5 T cell receptor beta chains derived from one specimen sequenced in a study of memory CD4+ T cells and cytomegalovirus serostatus. TCRdb keeps only in-frame clones here, not all; method: immunoSEQ multiplex PCR. The data show about 82,000 clones, 80% seen once. Single viable CD3+CD4+CD8-CD45RO+ cells were sorted as the memory CD4+ T cells. Sequenced material: memory CD4+ T cells from blood. The source of these receptors is an adult in good health and CMV-seronegative.

The CDR3 DNA reads as TGTGCCAGCAGTTTACCCCAGGGCGGCAATCAGCCCCAGCATTTT. Translated: CASSLPQGGNQPQHF. The V and J genes are TRBV28 and TRBJ1-5, with D possibly TRBD1 on 5 matching bases. The CDR3 totals 15 residues. CDR1 MDHEN and CDR2 SYDVKM come from the germline V gene. The V and J ends lost 2 bases and 2 bases respectively, with 10 bases between them.

The chain joins TRBV4-1 to TRBJ1-1, with 7 bases matching TRBD1. The ends lost 1 base at V and 0 bases at J; junction bases unmatched: 8. Germline assignment: CDR1 MGHRA and CDR2 YSYEKL. This CDR3 is 17 amino acids long. CDR3 protein: CASSQGIDRDMNTEAFF. The CDR3 DNA reads as TGCGCCAGCAGCCAAGGGATAGACAGGGACATGAACACTGAAGCTTTCTTT.

This chain uses TRBV7-8 with TRBJ1-2, with D possibly TRBD1 on 5 matching bases. There are 17 residues in the CDR3. The ends were cut back, 1 base at V and 8 bases at J, with 23 bases in the middle. CDR1 and CDR2 from the germline V gene are SGHVS and FQNEAQ. As DNA, the CDR3 is TGTGCCAGCAGCTTAGAAAGAACGGGACCCAGTTTGCGCGGCTACACCTTC. Protein: CASSLERTGPSLRGYTF.

In its sample, this clone was seen once. The V and J genes are TRBV7-2 and TRBJ2-1; D may be TRBD2 (5 bases). Deletions cut 4 bases from V and 4 bases from J, with 20 bases between. This CDR3 has 17 residues. Germline V gene data show CDR1 as SGHTA and CDR2 as FQGNSA. CDR3 nucleotides: TGTGCCAGCAGCTCTCAGACTACCTCCCTTATTTACAATGAGCAGTTCTTC. Its protein product is CASSSQTTSLIYNEQFF.

This rearrangement joins TRBV5-6 to TRBJ2-3; no reliable D call. Trimming shortened V by 2 bases and J by 7 bases, and 11 bases separated the two germline ends. Per germline, CDR1 SGHDT and CDR2 YYEEEE. The CDR3 sequence is 13 residues long. The CDR3 DNA is TGTGCCAGCAGCTTTGGAGTTGACTATACGCAGTATTTT. It translates to CASSFGVDYTQYF.